Shown below are 10 T cell receptor beta chains from a single sample sequenced in a study of graft-versus-host responses after intestinal transplantation (dated by TCRdb to the early 2020s). The label giving this sample's time point can be read as: cells obtained before transplantation from donor or recipient. Their antigens remain unidentified. The library was made by the immunoSEQ multiplex PCR assay. The table comes from immuneACCESS by way of TCRdb, which keeps in-frame sequences with V and J called. Part of the clones is missing from these tables; in studies checked, under half for an unresolved V gene and the rest for unknown reasons. Recorded for this sample are tens of thousands of clones; 90% to 95% of them occurred a single time. The top ten hold 6% of the sample. The sequencing used unstimulated CD8+ T cells sorted from spleen or lymph node cells, collected before intestinal transplant. Receptor source: a human donor who received an intestinal transplant.

This clone has just one count. This sequence joins TRBV6-5 and TRBJ1-2; D gene uncertain. The CDR3 loop spans 15 amino acids. V was trimmed by 0 bases and J by 7 bases, leaving 15 bases between them. Germline lookup yields CDR1 MNHEY and CDR2 SVGAGI. The CDR3 is CASSYSINAGSGYTF. CDR3 bases: TGTGCCAGCAGTTACTCGATTAATGCGGGCAGTGGCTACACCTTC.

CDR3 residues: CAISESWQGGDPLHF. CDR3 sequence (DNA): TGTGCCATCAGTGAGTCGTGGCAGGGGGGAGACCCCCTCCACTTT. V gene TRBV10-3 combines with J gene TRBJ1-6; 7 bases align to TRBD1. The CDR3 is 15 residues long. The germline gives CDR1 ENHRY, CDR2 SYGVKD. The V gene end was trimmed by 0 bases and the J gene end by 13 bases; junction bases not matched to a gene: 9.

The J gene is TRBJ2-3, the V gene TRBV6-1, with TRBD2 matching over 9 bases. Germline V gene data show CDR1 as MNHNS and CDR2 as SASEGT. The ends lost 4 bases at V and 2 bases at J; junction bases unmatched: 4. The CDR3 is 15 residues long. This chain's CDR3 is CASSGGLAATDTQYF. Written as DNA, the CDR3 is TGTGCCAGCAGTGGGGGACTAGCTGCCACAGATACGCAGTATTTT.

The chain is built from TRBV13 and TRBJ1-1; possible D gene TRBD1, 5 bases. Germline CDR1 is PRHDT and CDR2 is FYEKMQ (reference sequence). The CDR3 extends over 15 amino acids. V lost 1 base, J lost 1 base, and 10 bases lay in between. CDR3 DNA sequence: TGTGCCAGCAGCTTAGTAGGGGTGGGGAACACTGAAGCTTTCTTT. This gives the protein CASSLVGVGNTEAFF. Full variable domain (remainder filled in from reference TRBV13 and TRBJ1-1): AAGVIQSPRHLIKEKRETATLKCYPIPRHDTVYWYQQGPGQDPQFLISFYEKMQSDKGSIPDRFSAQQFSDYHSELNMSSLELGDSALYFCASSLVGVGNTEAFFGQGTRLTVV.

V gene TRBV25-1 combines with J gene TRBJ2-3; D not resolved. Trimming stripped 3 bases from V and 10 bases from J, with 11 bases between. CDR1 and CDR2 from the germline V gene are MGHDK and SYGVNS. CDR3 size: 12 residues. The CDR3 loop reads CASSEQDLAQYF. The CDR3 nucleotides are TGTGCCAGCAGTGAGCAAGATTTGGCGCAGTATTTT.

The chain recombines TRBV6-5 with TRBJ1-1; no clear D gene. Trimming pared 3 bases from V and 5 bases from J, leaving 13 bases between. Germline CDR1 reads MNHEY; CDR2 reads SVGAGI. The CDR3 consists of 14 residues. CDR3 loop: CASSYRPAQTEAFF. CDR3 nucleotide sequence: TGTGCCAGCAGTTATCGGCCGGCGCAAACTGAAGCTTTCTTT.

The chain employs TRBV7-9 and TRBJ1-4, with 7 bases aligning to TRBD1. The CDR3 is made up of 16 amino acids. The ends lost 1 base at V and 11 bases at J; junction bases unmatched: 13. Germline V gene lookup returns CDR1 SEHNR and CDR2 FQNEAQ (reference sequence). CDR3 coding DNA: TGTGCCAGCAGCTTAGAGACAGGGTCCCTGACCTGTAAACTGTTTTTT. This sequence encodes CASSLETGSLTCKLFF.

This rearrangement joins TRBV14 to TRBJ2-7; TRBD2 agrees at 11 bases. CDR3 length: 15 residues. V dropped 4 bases and J dropped 3; count of bases not matched to a gene: 5. CDR1 and CDR2 (germline): SGHDN, FVKESK. This CDR3 reads CASSLTSGSFYEQYF. The CDR3, as DNA: TGTGCCAGCAGCCTCACTAGCGGGAGCTTCTACGAGCAGTACTTC.

The chain has TRBV6-1 and TRBJ1-2; D is perhaps TRBD1 (6 bases). The germline V gene encodes CDR1 MNHNS and CDR2 SASEGT. This CDR3 region has 14 residues. V gave up 0 bases and J gave up 5 bases, with 10 bases separating them. For the CDR3, the DNA is TGTGCCAGCAGTGAAGCGACAGGAGATTATGGCTACACCTTC. Amino acid sequence: CASSEATGDYGYTF.

The chain combines TRBV29-1 with TRBJ1-1, with D unresolved. Per germline, CDR1 SQVTM and CDR2 ANQGSEA. V was trimmed by 2 bases and J by 2 bases, leaving 6 bases between them. The CDR3 contains 12 residues. The chain's CDR3 is CSVESFNTEAFF. Written as DNA, the CDR3 is TGCAGCGTTGAATCGTTTAACACTGAAGCTTTCTTT. Together with reference TRBV29-1 and TRBJ1-1, the CDR3 gives the full variable domain: SAVISQKPSRDICQRGTSLTIQCQVDSQVTMMFWYRQQPGQSLTLIATANQGSEATYESGFVIDKFPISRPNLTFSTLTVSNMSPEDSSIYLCSVESFNTEAFFGQGTRLTVV.